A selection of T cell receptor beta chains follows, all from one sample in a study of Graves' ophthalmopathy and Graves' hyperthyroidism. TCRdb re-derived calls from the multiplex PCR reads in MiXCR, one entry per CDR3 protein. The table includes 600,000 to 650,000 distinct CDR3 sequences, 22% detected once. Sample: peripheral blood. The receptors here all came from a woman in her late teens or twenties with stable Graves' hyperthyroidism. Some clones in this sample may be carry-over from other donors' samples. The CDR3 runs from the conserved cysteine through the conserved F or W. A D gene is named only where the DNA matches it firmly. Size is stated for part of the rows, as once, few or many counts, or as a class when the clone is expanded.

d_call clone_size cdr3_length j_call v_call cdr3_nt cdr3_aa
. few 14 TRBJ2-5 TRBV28 TGTGCCAGCAGGGAGAGGGCAGAACAGGCGACCCAGTACTTC CASRERAEQATQYF
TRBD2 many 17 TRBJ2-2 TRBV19 TGTGCCAGTAGTATACGGGCTAGCGGGAGCTTAACCGGGGAGCTGTTTTTT CASSIRASGSLTGELFF
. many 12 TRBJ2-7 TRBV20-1 TGCAGTGCTAGTAAGGGAGTTGGGGAGCAGTACTTC CSASKGVGEQYF
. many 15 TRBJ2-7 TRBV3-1 TGTGCCAGCAGCCAAGAGGGACTGGGTCACTACGAGCAGTACTTC CASSQEGLGHYEQYF
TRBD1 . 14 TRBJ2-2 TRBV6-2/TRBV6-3 TGTGCCAGCAGTTACGGGACAGGGTCCGGGGAGCTGTTTTTT CASSYGTGSGELFF
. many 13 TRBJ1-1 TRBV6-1 TGTGCCAGCAGTAAAAGACAGGTTTTGCAAGCTTTCTTT CASSKRQVLQAFF
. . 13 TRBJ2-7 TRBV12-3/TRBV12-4 TGTGCCAGCAGTTTTGAGGGCGTAAGGGAGCAGTACTTC CASSFEGVREQYF
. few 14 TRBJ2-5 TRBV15 TGTGCCACCAGCAGGGGACTGAGCGGAGAGACCCAGTACTTC CATSRGLSGETQYF
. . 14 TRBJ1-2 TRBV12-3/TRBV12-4 TGTGCCAGCAGTTTAGGACTCTTTAACTATGGTTACACCTTC CASSLGLFNYGYTF
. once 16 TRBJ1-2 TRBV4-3 TGCGCCAGCAGCCAAGCTCCCTCGCAGGGGACCTATGGCTACACCTTC CASSQAPSQGTYGYTF
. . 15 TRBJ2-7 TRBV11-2 TGTGCCAGCAGCTTAGTTGCAGGGTCGGGTGTCGAGCAGTACTTC CASSLVAGSGVEQYF
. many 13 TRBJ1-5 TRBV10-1 TGCGCCAGCAGTCTGGAAGTTGGTCAGCCCCAGCATTTT CASSLEVGQPQHF
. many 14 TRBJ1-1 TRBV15 TGTGCCACCAGCGGCCCCACAGCGAACACTGAAGCTTTCTTT CATSGPTANTEAFF
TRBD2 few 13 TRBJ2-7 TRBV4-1 TGCGCCAGCAGCCACCAGGGAGGGTACGAGCAGTACTTC CASSHQGGYEQYF
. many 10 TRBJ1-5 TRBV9 TGTGCCAGCAGCGTGAGTAAGTCGCATTTT CASSVSKSHF
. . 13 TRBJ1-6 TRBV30 TGTGCCTGGAGTCGGAAGAATAATTCACCCCTCCACTTT CAWSRKNNSPLHF
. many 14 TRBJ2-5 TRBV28 TGTGCCAGCAGTATGGGGACCCTCCAAGAGACCCAGTACTTC CASSMGTLQETQYF
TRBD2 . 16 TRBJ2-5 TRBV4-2 TGTGCCAGCAGAACGGGACTAGCGGGGCCCGAGGAGACCCAGTACTTC CASRTGLAGPEETQYF
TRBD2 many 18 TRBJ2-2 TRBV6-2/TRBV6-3 TGTGCCAGCAGTTACGCTCTAGCGGGGGGGTTTAACACCGGGGAGCTGTTTTTT CASSYALAGGFNTGELFF
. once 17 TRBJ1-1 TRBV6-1 TGTGCCAGCAGTCTCGTGACAGGTGACCCGCGGGACACTGAAGCTTTCTTT CASSLVTGDPRDTEAFF
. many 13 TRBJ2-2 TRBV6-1 TGTGCCAGCAGTGCTGGGCCCGCGGGGGAGCTGTTTTTT CASSAGPAGELFF
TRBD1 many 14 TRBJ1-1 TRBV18 TGTGCCAGCTCATTCACCAGGGGGGACACTGAAGCTTTCTTT CASSFTRGDTEAFF
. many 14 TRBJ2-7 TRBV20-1 TGCAGTGCTAGTCCACAGGCACCCCCCTACGAGCAGTACTTC CSASPQAPPYEQYF
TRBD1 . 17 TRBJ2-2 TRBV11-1 TGTGCCAGCAGCTTCGGTGTACAGGGGCTCAACACCGGGGAGCTGTTTTTT CASSFGVQGLNTGELFF
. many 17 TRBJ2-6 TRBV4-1 TGCGCCAGCAGCCAAGGGCGAGGGGTCTCTGGGGCCAACGTCCTGACTTTC CASSQGRGVSGANVLTF
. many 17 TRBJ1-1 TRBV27 TGTGCCAGCTCCCGGTACTGGGGCAAGCGCACGAACACTGAAGCTTTCTTT CASSRYWGKRTNTEAFF
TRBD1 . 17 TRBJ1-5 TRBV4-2 TGTGCCAGCAGCCAAGTGACAGGGGGCGTCGGCTATCAGCCCCAGCATTTT CASSQVTGGVGYQPQHF
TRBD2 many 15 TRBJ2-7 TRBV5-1 TGCGCCAGCAGTACCAGGGTCGGGGGGTCCTACGAGCAGTACTTC CASSTRVGGSYEQYF
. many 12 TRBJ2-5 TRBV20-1 TGCAGTGCTAGGGGCGGCCAAGAGACCCAGTACTTC CSARGGQETQYF
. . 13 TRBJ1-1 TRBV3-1 TGTGCCAGCAGCCCCTCCAACGCGGCTGAAGCTTTCTTT CASSPSNAAEAFF
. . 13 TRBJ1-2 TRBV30 TGTGCCTGGAGTGTACCCCCCAACAGCGGCTACACCTTC CAWSVPPNSGYTF
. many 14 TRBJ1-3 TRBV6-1 TGTGCCAGCAGGCGGGGGTCCTCTGGAAACACCATATATTTT CASRRGSSGNTIYF
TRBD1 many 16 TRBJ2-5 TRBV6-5 TGTGCCAGCAGTTATACCGGGACAGGGGGAGTCGAGACCCAGTACTTC CASSYTGTGGVETQYF
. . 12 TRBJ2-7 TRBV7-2 TGTGCCAGCAGCTTAATCTGGGGGGAGCAGTACTTC CASSLIWGEQYF
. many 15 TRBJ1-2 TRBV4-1 TGCGCCAGCAGCCAAGATCGAGCCCCTATGCTTGGCTACACCTTC CASSQDRAPMLGYTF
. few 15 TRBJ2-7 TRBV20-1 TGCAGTGCAGCCCAACCCGGACACTCGACTGGTGAGCAGTACTTC CSAAQPGHSTGEQYF
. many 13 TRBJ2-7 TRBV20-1 TGCAGTGCTTCGCGGGACCCCTCCTACGAGCAGTACTTC CSASRDPSYEQYF
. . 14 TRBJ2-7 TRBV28 TGTGCCAGCAGTAACGGCGACAGCCCCTACGAGCAGTACTTC CASSNGDSPYEQYF
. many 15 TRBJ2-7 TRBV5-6 TGTGCCAGCAGCCCACGGACAGTATTCTCGTCCGAGCAGTACTTC CASSPRTVFSSEQYF
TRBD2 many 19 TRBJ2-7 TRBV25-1 TGTGCCAGCAGTGGGTCCGGTAGTAGCGGGAGGTCTAGGATCTACGAGCAGTACTTC CASSGSGSSGRSRIYEQYF
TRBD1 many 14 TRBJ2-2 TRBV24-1 TGTGCCACCAGGGACAGGGCGAAAGTTGGGGAGCTGTTTTTT CATRDRAKVGELFF
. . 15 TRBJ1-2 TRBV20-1 TGCAGTGCTAGACCCGGGGGGCAGGGTGGCTATGGCTACACCTTC CSARPGGQGGYGYTF
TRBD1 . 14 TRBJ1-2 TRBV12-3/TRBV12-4 TGTGCCAGCATCACACCGGGACAGGGATATAGCTACACCTTC CASITPGQGYSYTF
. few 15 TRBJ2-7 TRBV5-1 TGCGCCAGCAGCTTGGCCCATACAGGGACCTACGAGCAGTACTTC CASSLAHTGTYEQYF
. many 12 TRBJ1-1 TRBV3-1 TGTGCCAGCAGCCACGGGAGTACTGAAGCTTTCTTT CASSHGSTEAFF
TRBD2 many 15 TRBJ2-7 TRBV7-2 TGTGCCAGCAGCAAACTTAGCGGGTCCTCCTACGAGCAGTACTTC CASSKLSGSSYEQYF
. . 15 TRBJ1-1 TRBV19 TGTGCCAGTAGTACGCCGGGACGGATGAACACTGAAGCTTTCTTT CASSTPGRMNTEAFF